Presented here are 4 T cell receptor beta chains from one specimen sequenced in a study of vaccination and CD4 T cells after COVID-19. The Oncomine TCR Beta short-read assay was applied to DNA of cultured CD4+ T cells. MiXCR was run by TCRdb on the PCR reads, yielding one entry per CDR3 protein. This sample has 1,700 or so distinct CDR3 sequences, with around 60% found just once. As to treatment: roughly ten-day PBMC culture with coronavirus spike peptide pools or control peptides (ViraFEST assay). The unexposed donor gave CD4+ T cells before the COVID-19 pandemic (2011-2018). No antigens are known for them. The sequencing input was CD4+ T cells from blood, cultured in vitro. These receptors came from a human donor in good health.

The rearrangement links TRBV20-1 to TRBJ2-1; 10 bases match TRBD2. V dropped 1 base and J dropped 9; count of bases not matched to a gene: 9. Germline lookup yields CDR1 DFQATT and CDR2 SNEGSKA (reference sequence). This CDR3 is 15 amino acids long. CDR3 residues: CSARVLVAGGGEQFF. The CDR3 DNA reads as TGCAGTGCTAGAGTATTGGTAGCGGGGGGTGGTGAGCAGTTCTTC.

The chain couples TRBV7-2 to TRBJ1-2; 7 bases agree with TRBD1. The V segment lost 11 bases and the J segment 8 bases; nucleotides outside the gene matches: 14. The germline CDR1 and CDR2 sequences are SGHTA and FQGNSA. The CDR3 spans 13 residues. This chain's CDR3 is CAPADPGTAGYTF. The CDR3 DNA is TGTGCCCCAGCAGACCCCGGGACAGCCGGCTACACCTTC. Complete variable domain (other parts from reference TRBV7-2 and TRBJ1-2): GAGVSQSPSNKVTEKGKDVELRCDPISGHTALYWYRQSLGQGLEFLIYFQGNSAPDKSGLPSDRFSAERTGGSVSTLTIQRTQQEDSAVYLCAPADPGTAGYTFGSGTRLTVV.

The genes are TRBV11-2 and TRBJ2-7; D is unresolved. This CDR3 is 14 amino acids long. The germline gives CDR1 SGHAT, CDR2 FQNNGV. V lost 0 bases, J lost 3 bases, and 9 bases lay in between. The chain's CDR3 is CASSLEGRRYEQYF. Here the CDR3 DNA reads TGTGCCAGCAGCTTAGAAGGACGGCGCTACGAGCAGTACTTC.

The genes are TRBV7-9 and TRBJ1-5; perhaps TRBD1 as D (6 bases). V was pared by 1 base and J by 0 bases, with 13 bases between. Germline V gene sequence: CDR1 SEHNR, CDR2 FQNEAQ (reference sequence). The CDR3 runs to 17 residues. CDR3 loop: CASSLVVGGHSNQPQHF. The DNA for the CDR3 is TGTGCCAGCAGCTTAGTGGTCGGGGGCCATAGCAATCAGCCCCAGCATTTT. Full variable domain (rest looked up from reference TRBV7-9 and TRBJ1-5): DTGVSQNPRHKITKRGQNVTFRCDPISEHNRLYWYRQTLGQGPEFLTYFQNEAQLEKSRLLSDRFSAERPKGSFSTLEIQRTEQGDSAMYLCASSLVVGGHSNQPQHFGDGTRLSIL.